This TCR beta chain comes out of a study of molecular identifiers for immune sequencing clone quantification. For the study at large: In the replicates, RNA derived from around 18,000 or 91,000 naive CD8 cells was divided into five parts, and four were sequenced.

Germline values: CDR1 SGHDN, CDR2 FVKESK. This CDR3 region has 20 residues. The trim removed 4 bases at V and 7 bases at J, leaving 24 bases unmatched. Input for naive CD8 libraries was about 18,000 to 1,100,000 sorted cells; the RNA fraction used was 10%, 30% or 50%. This clonotype came up a few times. TCRdb re-derived calls from the PCR reads in MiXCR, one entry per CDR3 protein. The repertoire holds around 470,000 distinct CDR3 sequences, roughly 23% seen once, with 0.84% in the top ten. The V gene is TRBV14, the J gene TRBJ2-3; 9 positions agree with TRBD2. The TCR was taken from a human donor in good health. Some libraries in this study had Jurkat cell RNA spiked in. Sequencing used naive CD8+ T cells from blood, with Jurkat cell RNA spiked in. Subset: FACS-sorted CD8+CD4-CCR7+CD45RA+ naive T cells. The DNA for the CDR3 is TGTGCCAGCAGCCCTATGGGGCTAGCGGGGAGGACTCGCCACTTAAATACGCAGTATTTT. Its translation is CASSPMGLAGRTRHLNTQYF.